These T cell receptor beta chains were read from a single sample in a study of beta chain features in type 1 diabetes. Measured with immunoSEQ multiplex PCR; TCRdb has only the in-frame clones, and not every one. The sample holds 970,000 or so clones, about a sixth seen once. The specimen was naive CD4+ T cells from blood. These TCRs come from a woman between 18 and 29 years old in good health. Both conserved end residues are part of each CDR3. Fields, in order: J gene, D gene, clone size, V gene, CDR3 protein, CDR3 DNA. A D gene is named only where the DNA matches it firmly. The size of a clone is reported for some rows only, either as once, few or many, or as a class for expanded clones.

J: TRBJ2-7
D: TRBD2
size: few
V: TRBV28
CDR3: CASGLVGGSYEQYF
DNA: TGTGCCAGCGGCCTCGTTGGCGGGAGCTACGAGCAGTACTTC

J: TRBJ1-1
D: .
size: .
V: TRBV28
CDR3: CASSLQGRNTEAFF
DNA: TGTGCCAGCAGTTTACAGGGTAGGAACACTGAAGCTTTCTTT

J: TRBJ1-2
D: .
size: few
V: TRBV12-5
CDR3: CASGSRMGVGYTF
DNA: TGTGCTAGTGGTTCCCGGATGGGAGTGGGCTACACCTTC

J: TRBJ2-1
D: TRBD2
size: few
V: TRBV7-2
CDR3: CASSAPLVLAGGSYNEQFF
DNA: TGTGCCAGCAGCGCCCCGCTCGTTTTAGCGGGAGGTAGCTACAATGAGCAGTTCTTC

J: TRBJ2-3
D: .
size: .
V: TRBV7-2
CDR3: CASSFTGFTDTQYF
DNA: TGTGCCAGCAGCTTCACAGGGTTTACAGATACGCAGTATTTT

J: TRBJ1-2
D: .
size: few
V: TRBV7-9
CDR3: CASSLAGNGYTF
DNA: TGTGCCAGCAGCTTAGCAGGAAATGGCTACACCTTC

J: TRBJ2-1
D: TRBD2
size: .
V: TRBV5-1
CDR3: CATSLGASGYNEQFF
DNA: TGCGCCACTTCACTTGGGGCTAGCGGCTACAATGAGCAGTTCTTC

J: TRBJ2-3
D: TRBD2
size: .
V: TRBV29-1
CDR3: CSVDASGRGDTQYF
DNA: TGCAGCGTTGATGCTAGCGGGAGAGGGGATACGCAGTATTTT

J: TRBJ2-3
D: TRBD2
size: .
V: TRBV13
CDR3: CASSSSGTLRHTQYF
DNA: TGTGCCAGCAGCTCTAGCGGGACCCTCCGGCATACGCAGTATTTT

J: TRBJ2-7
D: .
size: few
V: TRBV5-6
CDR3: CASSPPGSAYEQYF
DNA: TGTGCCAGCAGCCCCCCAGGCTCGGCCTACGAGCAGTACTTC

J: TRBJ2-5
D: .
size: .
V: TRBV5-6
CDR3: CASSQRALMYQETQYF
DNA: TGTGCCAGCAGCCAACGAGCTCTGATGTACCAAGAGACCCAGTACTTC

J: TRBJ1-2
D: .
size: few
V: TRBV25-1
CDR3: CASSDLVYGYTF
DNA: TGTGCCAGCAGTGACCTGGTCTATGGCTACACCTTC

J: TRBJ2-7
D: .
size: few
V: TRBV6-6
CDR3: CASSRTDSSSYEQYF
DNA: TGTGCCAGCAGTCGAACGGACAGTAGCTCCTACGAGCAGTACTTC

J: TRBJ2-1
D: .
size: few
V: TRBV19
CDR3: CASSIDQGSYNEQFF
DNA: TGTGCCAGTAGTATAGATCAGGGATCCTACAATGAGCAGTTCTTC

J: TRBJ2-3
D: TRBD1
size: .
V: TRBV4-2
CDR3: CASSQRTGTGGTDTQYF
DNA: TGTGCCAGCAGCCAACGGACGGGGACAGGGGGCACAGATACGCAGTATTTT

J: TRBJ2-2
D: .
size: few
V: TRBV28
CDR3: CASSADRDTGELFF
DNA: TGTGCCAGCAGCGCGGACAGAGACACCGGGGAGCTGTTTTTT

J: TRBJ1-2
D: .
size: few
V: TRBV20-1
CDR3: CSGGLVFAF
DNA: TGCAGTGGGGGGCTAGTCTTCGCCTTC

J: TRBJ1-1
D: .
size: .
V: TRBV18
CDR3: CASSQQGRDTEAFF
DNA: TGTGCCAGCTCTCAACAGGGTAGGGACACTGAAGCTTTCTTT

J: TRBJ2-3
D: .
size: .
V: TRBV18
CDR3: CASSRRVTDTQYF
DNA: TGTGCCAGCTCACGAAGGGTCACAGATACGCAGTATTTT

J: TRBJ2-5
D: TRBD1
size: few
V: TRBV10-1
CDR3: CASSDPGTGGSETQYF
DNA: TGCGCCAGCAGTGATCCCGGGACAGGGGGTTCGGAGACCCAGTACTTC

J: TRBJ2-2
D: .
size: .
V: TRBV15
CDR3: CATSRDTYTGELFF
DNA: TGTGCCACCAGCAGAGATACTTACACCGGGGAGCTGTTTTTT

J: TRBJ2-3
D: TRBD1
size: few
V: TRBV20-1
CDR3: CSADRALGQYF
DNA: TGCAGTGCTGACAGGGCATTGGGGCAGTATTTT

J: TRBJ2-7
D: .
size: .
V: TRBV5-6
CDR3: CASSLALQGTYEQYF
DNA: TGTGCCAGCAGCTTGGCCTTACAGGGAACCTACGAGCAGTACTTC

J: TRBJ1-1
D: .
size: few
V: TRBV7-9
CDR3: CASSSYGEAFF
DNA: TGTGCCAGCAGCTCCTACGGTGAAGCTTTCTTT

J: TRBJ1-1
D: TRBD1
size: .
V: TRBV27
CDR3: CASSALPGTANTEAFF
DNA: TGTGCCAGCAGTGCCCTTCCCGGGACAGCGAACACTGAAGCTTTCTTT

J: TRBJ2-3
D: .
size: few
V: TRBV6-6
CDR3: CASSYPDLSDTQYF
DNA: TGTGCCAGCAGTTACCCCGATCTATCAGATACGCAGTATTTT

J: TRBJ2-7
D: TRBD2
size: .
V: TRBV7-9
CDR3: CASKRGKAGETYEQYF
DNA: TGTGCCAGCAAGAGGGGGAAAGCGGGAGAGACCTACGAGCAGTACTTC

J: TRBJ2-1
D: TRBD2
size: .
V: TRBV5-1
CDR3: CASRLAGVNEQFF
DNA: TGCGCCAGCAGGTTGGCGGGAGTCAATGAGCAGTTCTTC

J: TRBJ2-2
D: .
size: .
V: TRBV5-1
CDR3: CASSFGTNTGELFF
DNA: TGCGCCAGCAGCTTTGGAACGAACACCGGGGAGCTGTTTTTT

J: TRBJ1-5
D: .
size: .
V: TRBV4-1
CDR3: CASSPGGGRNQPQHF
DNA: TGCGCCAGCAGCCCCGGGGGGGGACGCAATCAGCCCCAGCATTTT

J: TRBJ2-3
D: .
size: few
V: TRBV5-1
CDR3: CASSLGGVTDTQYF
DNA: TGCGCCAGCAGCTTGGGGGGTGTGACAGATACGCAGTATTTT

J: TRBJ2-3
D: TRBD2
size: few
V: TRBV7-9
CDR3: CASSLEGLAGALDTQYF
DNA: TGTGCCAGCAGCTTAGAAGGACTAGCGGGAGCCTTAGATACGCAGTATTTT

J: TRBJ2-2
D: .
size: .
V: TRBV5-1
CDR3: CASSLFQNTGELFF
DNA: TGCGCCAGCAGCTTGTTCCAGAACACCGGGGAGCTGTTTTTT

J: TRBJ1-5
D: .
size: few
V: TRBV11-2
CDR3: CASSLTSSNQPQHF
DNA: TGTGCCAGCAGCTTAACTTCGTCGAATCAGCCCCAGCATTTT

J: TRBJ2-7
D: .
size: .
V: TRBV10-3
CDR3: CAAVAPPYEQYF
DNA: TGTGCCGCGGTAGCGCCTCCCTACGAGCAGTACTTC

J: TRBJ2-7
D: .
size: .
V: TRBV9
CDR3: CASSVVPGTVGEQYF
DNA: TGTGCCAGCAGCGTAGTTCCAGGAACTGTGGGCGAGCAGTACTTC